A single sample gave rise to the 3 T cell receptor beta chains below, sequenced in a study of blood T cell repertoires in COVID-19. Libraries were prepared by immunoSEQ multiplex PCR; TCRdb keeps only in-frame clonotypes and omits some of them. The sample carries 250,000 to 300,000 clones, about 93% recorded once. Sequencing was performed on PBMCs or T cells enriched from blood (not recorded which). The receptors shown here come from a woman aged 25 to 39 who had recovered from COVID-19.

This clone was picked up one time. The chain joins TRBV18 to TRBJ2-5; TRBD2 matches 11 bases. The CDR3 is 19 residues long. J was trimmed by 4 bases and V by 1 base; bases with no gene match: 14. Germline V lookup: CDR1 KGHSH, CDR2 LQKENI. The CDR3 sequence: CASSPLSTSGIKFGETQYF. As DNA, the CDR3 is TGTGCCAGCTCACCACTGTCGACTAGCGGGATAAAATTTGGAGAGACCCAGTACTTC.

The CDR3: CATSSGRGMTQYF. In nucleotides, the CDR3 is TGTGCCACCAGCAGCGGGAGGGGCATGACCCAGTACTTC. The chain couples TRBV15 to TRBJ2-5, with 8 bases fitting TRBD2. The CDR3 extends over 13 amino acids. V was clipped by 3 bases and J by 7 bases; unmatched bases: 4. Germline-derived CDR1 and CDR2 are LNHNV and YYDKDF (reference sequence).

This chain joins TRBV11-2 and TRBJ1-1; a weak D match, TRBD1 (5 bases). V was trimmed by 4 bases and J by 8 bases, leaving 14 bases between them. This CDR3 is 13 amino acids long. The V gene's germline CDR1 is SGHAT and CDR2 FQNNGV. The CDR3 DNA reads as TGTGCCAGCAGCTCCCGCTACGACAGCGAAGCTTTCTTT. It translates to CASSSRYDSEAFF.